These 28 T cell receptor beta chains were sequenced from one sample in a study of blood T cells in healthy people across ages. Combining a sample-barcoded 5' primer with a J-beta primer mix, a second PCR ran for 7 to 11 cycles. TCRdb reprocessed the 5' RACE reads with MiXCR, giving one entry per CDR3 protein. Of under 750,000 distinct CDR3 sequences in the sample, around 48% were seen once. The specimen sequenced was blood. The source of these receptors is a man older than 75 in good health.

This clonotype showed up many times. The chain recombines TRBV6-6 with TRBJ2-7, with D possibly TRBD1 on 6 matching bases. Trimming shortened V by 8 bases and J by 3 bases, and 11 bases separated the two germline ends. The CDR3 spans 12 residues. Germline values: CDR1 MNHNY, CDR2 SVGAGI (reference sequence). CDR3 amino acids: CASGGSNYEQYF. CDR3 bases: TGTGCCAGCGGGGGCTCCAACTACGAGCAGTACTTC.

The V call is TRBV6-4, the J call TRBJ2-1; 16 bases fit TRBD2. The CDR3 consists of 16 residues. Per the germline V gene, CDR1 is MRHNA and CDR2 is SNTAGT. Trimming removed 2 bases from V and 6 bases from J; junction bases left unmatched: 1. Here the CDR3 reads CASSDGTSGGANEQFF. In nucleotides, the CDR3 is TGTGCCAGCAGTGACGGGACTAGCGGGGGGGCCAATGAGCAGTTCTTC.

This clonotype was recorded many times. The chain links TRBV6-5 to TRBJ2-1; no clear D. The CDR3 is 16 amino acids. In germline, CDR1 is MNHEY, CDR2 SVGAGI. The germline V and J ends were trimmed by 2 bases and 2 bases, with 13 bases remaining between them. The CDR3 DNA reads TGTGCCAGCAGTTACGGTGGAAGGAGCGCCTACAATGAGCAGTTCTTC. This codes for CASSYGGRSAYNEQFF.

This clonotype showed up just a few times. The rearrangement uses TRBV6-5 and TRBJ1-4; tentative D call: TRBD1 (5 bases). Germline V gene data show CDR1 as MNHEY and CDR2 as SVGAGI. The germline V and J ends were trimmed by 1 base and 0 bases, with 12 bases remaining between them. This CDR3 comprises 17 residues. The CDR3 DNA sequence: TGTGCCAGCAGTTACTGGGGCGGATCCGCAACTAATGAAAAACTGTTTTTT. Amino acid sequence: CASSYWGGSATNEKLFF.

A remark on this clonotype: This clone may be a read error of a much larger clone one base away. V usage is TRBV28 and J usage is TRBJ2-7, with D possibly being TRBD1 or TRBD2 (5 bases each). The germline V and J ends were trimmed by 6 bases and 4 bases, with 16 bases remaining between them. CDR3 length: 14 amino acids. Germline lookup yields CDR1 MDHEN and CDR2 SYDVKM. CDR3: CASRSTGTRYEQYF. CDR3 coding DNA: TGTGCCAGCAGGTCAACCGGGACCAGATACGAGCAGTACTTC.

This clonotype was seen a few times. This sequence joins TRBV7-9 and TRBJ2-7; D is possibly TRBD2 (6 bases). Per the germline V gene, CDR1 is SEHNR and CDR2 is FQNEAQ (reference sequence). V was trimmed by 2 bases and J by 1 base, leaving 18 bases between them. This CDR3 has 17 residues. This CDR3 reads CASSLIPWRRGSYEQYF. CDR3 DNA sequence: TGTGCCAGCAGCTTAATCCCGTGGCGGAGGGGATCCTACGAGCAGTACTTC.

The V call is TRBV7-9, the J call TRBJ1-1; D might be TRBD1 (6 bases). This CDR3 contains 13 residues. CDR1 and CDR2 from the germline V gene are SEHNR and FQNEAQ (reference sequence). The V end lost 5 bases, the J end lost 8 bases, and 15 bases lay between the germline ends. CDR3 coding DNA: TGTGCCAGCAGCCTTCTAGGACAGCAAGAAGCTTTCTTT. Translated: CASSLLGQQEAFF.

This clonotype was detected many times. The chain carries TRBV7-9 and TRBJ2-1, with TRBD2 matching 9 bases. V shed 2 bases, J shed 7 bases, and the junction held 6 bases outside the gene matches. CDR3 length: 15 residues. Germline CDR1 and CDR2: SEHNR and FQNEAQ (reference sequence). This CDR3 is CASSLMSSGDNEQFF. CDR3 bases: TGTGCCAGCAGCTTAATGTCTAGCGGGGATAATGAGCAGTTCTTC.

The table lists this clonotype with a few counts. V is TRBV20-1 and J is TRBJ2-7; D is uncertain. This CDR3 is 12 amino acids long. Germline V gene data show CDR1 as DFQATT and CDR2 as SNEGSKA (reference sequence). Deletions cut 5 bases from V and 7 bases from J, with 15 bases between. The CDR3 nucleotides are TGCAGTGCTGCTAGTAATAAGCTAGAGCAGTACTTC. It encodes CSAASNKLEQYF.

The genes are TRBV12-3 or TRBV12-4 and TRBJ1-5, with unresolved D. Trimming took 2 bases from V and 3 from J, leaving 20 bases between them. CDR3 length: 18 amino acids. CDR3 residues: CASSLPGVGSAYNQPQHF. DNA of the CDR3: TGTGCCAGCAGTTTACCTGGCGTCGGCAGCGCCTACAATCAGCCCCAGCATTTT.

Of note for this clonotype: One end of the junction does not line up with germline, which may come from a read error. The chain has TRBV7-7 and TRBJ2-3; no firm D call. The CDR3 has 14 amino acids. CDR1 and CDR2 from the germline V gene are SSHAT and FNYEAQ (reference sequence). The CDR3 loop is CASSKETSTDTQYF. The CDR3 DNA follows: TGTGCTAGCAGCAAAGAAACTAGCACAGATACGCAGTATTTT.

V and J are TRBV20-1 and TRBJ2-3; D unresolved. Germline V gene sequence: CDR1 DFQATT, CDR2 SNEGSKA (reference sequence). CDR3 length: 16 amino acids. The V end lost 6 bases, the J end lost 0 bases, and 19 bases lay between the germline ends. This chain's CDR3 is CSATAIIAASTDTQYF. The CDR3 DNA is TGCAGTGCCACAGCAATCATTGCGGCTAGCACAGATACGCAGTATTTT.

This clonotype was picked up many times. CDR3 in amino acids: CASSLDLGYQETQYF. CDR3 sequence (DNA): TGTGCCAGCAGCCTCGACCTAGGGTACCAAGAGACCCAGTACTTC. V gene TRBV7-2 combines with J gene TRBJ2-5; the D is unclear. The CDR3 runs 15 residues. Trimming removed 5 bases from V and 0 bases from J, with 13 bases in between. Looked up from germline, CDR1 is SGHTA and CDR2 is FQGNSA.

As DNA, the CDR3 is TGCGCCAGCAGCTTTTTCGCGGATTCCTACGAGCAGTACTTC. It yields the protein CASSFFADSYEQYF. The chain combines TRBV5-1 with TRBJ2-7; the D is unclear. The CDR3 contains 14 residues. Per germline, CDR1 SGHRS and CDR2 YFSETQ. Trimming cost V 2 bases and J 1 base, with 10 bases left between them. The full variable domain, with the rest looked up from reference TRBV5-1 and TRBJ2-7, is KAGVTQTPRYLIKTRGQQVTLSCSPISGHRSVSWYQQTPGQGLQFLFEYFSETQRNKGNFPGRFSGRQFSNSRSEMNVSTLELGDSALYLCASSFFADSYEQYFGPGTRLTVT.

J is TRBJ1-4 and V is TRBV3-1; D is possibly TRBD1 (6 bases). Trimming cost V 0 bases and J 7 bases, with 12 bases left between them. CDR1 and CDR2 from the germline V gene are LGHDT and YNNKEL (reference sequence). The CDR3 loop spans 15 amino acids. The CDR3 region has the DNA TGTGCCAGCAGCCAAGAACAGGGAGTGAGTGAAAAACTGTTTTTT. This translates into CASSQEQGVSEKLFF.

This clonotype has just a few counts. The J gene is TRBJ2-1, the V gene TRBV12-3 or TRBV12-4; TRBD1 or TRBD2 may be the D gene (5 bases each). The CDR3 runs to 15 residues. V shed 5 bases and J shed 7 bases, with 18 bases lying between them. CDR3 sequence (DNA): TGTGCCAGCAGTCCCGGGGCCCGGGCTTGGAATGAGCAGTTCTTC. Protein product: CASSPGARAWNEQFF.

V and J are TRBV10-3 and TRBJ2-7; the match to TRBD2 covers 7 bases. Germline-derived CDR1 and CDR2 are ENHRY and SYGVKD. The ends lost 4 bases at V and 7 bases at J; junction bases unmatched: 25. The CDR3 has 19 amino acids. This CDR3 is CAISGELASSTTHLNEQYF. Here the CDR3 DNA reads TGTGCCATCAGTGGGGAACTAGCGTCCTCGACTACCCATTTAAATGAGCAGTACTTC.

V and J are TRBV14 and TRBJ2-3; the match to TRBD1 covers 7 bases. V shed 3 bases, J shed 4 bases, and the junction held 10 bases outside the gene matches. CDR3 length: 16 amino acids. CDR1 SGHDN and CDR2 FVKESK come from the germline V gene. The CDR3: CASSHLRGQAADTQYF. DNA of the CDR3: TGTGCCAGCAGCCATCTCCGAGGACAGGCTGCAGATACGCAGTATTTT.

This clonotype was seen more than once but under ten times. A much larger clone lies a single base off, so this may be a read error. The rearrangement links TRBV6-5 to TRBJ1-5; D remains unclear. This CDR3 comprises 14 residues. Trimming took off 5 bases at V and 1 base at J, with 9 bases between the two ends. Germline lookup yields CDR1 MNHEY and CDR2 SVGAGI. Here the CDR3 reads CASSAWQSNQPQHF. CDR3 coding DNA: TGTGCCAGCAGTGCCTGGCAGAGCAATCAGCCCCAGCATTTT.

This chain uses TRBV6-5 with TRBJ2-3; D not certain. Germline loops: CDR1 MNHEY, CDR2 SVGAGI. Trimming took off 2 bases at V and 8 bases at J, with 11 bases between the two ends. The length of the CDR3 is 13 residues. The CDR3, as DNA: TGTGCCAGCAGTTACGGCCAGCCCGGTACGCAGTATTTT. Translation gives CASSYGQPGTQYF.

This rearrangement joins TRBV9 to TRBJ1-2; 9 positions agree with TRBD1. Germline V gives CDR1 SGDLS, CDR2 YYNGEE. This CDR3 has 14 residues. V was pared by 4 bases and J by 6 bases, with 7 bases of the junction left unmatched. The CDR3 region has the DNA TGTGCCAGCAGCCCCCGGACAGGGGCCCATGGCTACACCTTC. It yields the protein CASSPRTGAHGYTF.

Comment on this clonotype: A junction boundary mismatches the germline segment, possibly from a read error. The chain has TRBV20-1 and TRBJ1-1; D is ambiguous. Per the germline V gene, CDR1 is DFQATT and CDR2 is SNEGSKA (reference sequence). The CDR3 runs to 14 residues. The CDR3 here is CSARRQQFNTEAFF. CDR3 nucleotide sequence: TGCAGCGCTAGACGCCAGCAGTTCAACACTGAAGCTTTCTTT.

The chain joins TRBV3-1 to TRBJ1-4, with a tentative D call TRBD1 (6 bases). CDR3 length equals 17 residues. The germline CDR1 and CDR2 sequences are LGHDT and YNNKEL (reference sequence). V was shortened by 1 base and J by 5 bases, with 17 bases between the two germline ends. The CDR3 spells CASSQGRFGTINEKLFF. For the CDR3, the DNA is TGTGCCAGCAGCCAAGGTCGTTTTGGGACAATAAATGAAAAACTGTTTTTT.

The chain links TRBV20-1 to TRBJ1-2; D might be TRBD1 (6 bases). Germline CDR1 and CDR2: DFQATT and SNEGSKA (reference sequence). The CDR3 loop spans 16 amino acids. The V and J ends lost 6 bases and 4 bases respectively, with 24 bases between them. This CDR3 is CSATDWGLRVGYGYTF. In DNA, the CDR3 is TGCAGTGCGACAGACTGGGGGCTGAGAGTTGGCTATGGCTACACCTTC.

V is TRBV7-3 and J is TRBJ2-3, with a weak D call TRBD2 (5 bases). Per the germline V gene, CDR1 is SGHTA and CDR2 is FQGTGA. This CDR3 region has 14 residues. V gave up 9 bases and J gave up 1 base, with 14 bases separating them. Here the CDR3 reads CASKASSGTDTQYF. CDR3 coding DNA: TGTGCCAGTAAGGCTAGCTCTGGCACAGATACGCAGTATTTT.

With regard to this clonotype: A read error may produce the germline difference seen at one junction end. This rearrangement joins TRBV7-2 to TRBJ1-6; D gene uncertain. Germline V gene data show CDR1 as SGHTA and CDR2 as FQGNSA. The CDR3 totals 15 residues. The CDR3 protein is CASSPLRSYSSPLHF. For the CDR3, the DNA is TGTGCCAGCAGCCCTCTGCGCTCCTATAGTTCACCCCTCCACTTT.

V usage is TRBV28 and J usage is TRBJ2-5; TRBD2 aligns across 8 bases. Trimming took 8 bases from V and 11 from J; bases not matched to a gene: 16. The CDR3 totals 14 residues. Germline CDR1 MDHEN, CDR2 SYDVKM. CDR3 bases: TGTGCCAGCGTTATAGCGGGGTTCTCGAGAGAGCAGTACTTC. Its translation is CASVIAGFSREQYF.

Points on this clonotype: A clone one base away is much larger, so this may be a read error. The V and J genes are TRBV6-5 and TRBJ1-2; no reliable D call. Germline V gives CDR1 MNHEY, CDR2 SVGAGI. The CDR3 is made up of 12 amino acids. The V gene lost 6 bases and the J gene lost 9 bases, with 14 bases spanning the gap. The CDR3 coding sequence is TGTGCCAGCAGCTCCCCTGGGTGTCGCTACACCTTC. Translated: CASSSPGCRYTF.